Listed below are T cell receptor beta chains from one sample, sequenced in a study of response to subunit inactivated influenza vaccine. TCRdb passed the RT-PCR reads through MiXCR, listing each CDR3 protein once. The profile shows 550,000 to 600,000 distinct CDR3 sequences, about 10% of them singletons. The input for sequencing was PBMCs from blood, taken on the day of vaccination. These receptors all stem from a man between 45 and 60 years old who received an inactivated influenza vaccine. Both conserved end residues are part of each CDR3. A D gene is named only where the DNA matches it firmly. For some rows the clone size is stated as once, few or many, or as a class when expanded; others skip it.

j_gene: TRBJ1-6; v_gene: TRBV5-1; abundance: few; d_gene: NA; len: 14; CDR3nt: TGCGCCAGCAGCTTGGAGACACCGAATTCACCCCTCCACTTT; CDR3aa: CASSLETPNSPLHF
j_gene: TRBJ2-5; v_gene: TRBV11-2; abundance: few; d_gene: NA; len: 12; CDR3nt: TGTGCCAGCAGCTCTACGGGGGAGACCCAGTACTTC; CDR3aa: CASSSTGETQYF
j_gene: TRBJ2-5; v_gene: TRBV10-1; abundance: few; d_gene: TRBD2; len: 13; CDR3nt: TGCGCCAGCAGTGTGACTAGCGGGGAGACCCAGTACTTC; CDR3aa: CASSVTSGETQYF
j_gene: TRBJ2-4; v_gene: TRBV30; abundance: NA; d_gene: NA; len: 15; CDR3nt: TGTGCCTGGAGCCTGATAACCCTAGCCAAAAACATTCAGTACTTC; CDR3aa: CAWSLITLAKNIQYF
j_gene: TRBJ2-7; v_gene: TRBV20-1; abundance: NA; d_gene: NA; len: 11; CDR3nt: TGCAGTGTGGATGGTTTGAGCGAGCAGTACTTC; CDR3aa: CSVDGLSEQYF
j_gene: TRBJ2-5; v_gene: TRBV12-3/TRBV12-4; abundance: few; d_gene: NA; len: 13; CDR3nt: TGTGCCAGCAGTCCGAGGCCCCGGGAGACCCAGTACTTC; CDR3aa: CASSPRPRETQYF
j_gene: TRBJ2-1; v_gene: TRBV5-1; abundance: few; d_gene: NA; len: 16; CDR3nt: TGCGCCAGCAGCTCCCTGGGGAAAGGGTCCTACAATGAGCAGTTCTTC; CDR3aa: CASSSLGKGSYNEQFF
j_gene: TRBJ1-3; v_gene: TRBV7-3; abundance: NA; d_gene: NA; len: 13; CDR3nt: TGTGCCAGCAGCTTAACGTACAGGGACACCATATATTTT; CDR3aa: CASSLTYRDTIYF
j_gene: TRBJ1-1; v_gene: TRBV20-1; abundance: many; d_gene: NA; len: 15; CDR3nt: TGCAGTGCTAGACATCATTTGACCCAGAACACTGAAGCTTTCTTT; CDR3aa: CSARHHLTQNTEAFF
j_gene: TRBJ2-7; v_gene: TRBV7-2; abundance: NA; d_gene: TRBD2; len: 14; CDR3nt: TGTGCCAGCACGGGACTAGCGGGAGTAAACGAGCAGTACTTC; CDR3aa: CASTGLAGVNEQYF
j_gene: TRBJ2-3; v_gene: TRBV10-3; abundance: NA; d_gene: TRBD1; len: 15; CDR3nt: TGTGCCATCAGTTCGACCGGGACAGGGTCAGATACGCAGTATTTT; CDR3aa: CAISSTGTGSDTQYF
j_gene: TRBJ2-1; v_gene: TRBV12-3/TRBV12-4; abundance: few; d_gene: TRBD1; len: 13; CDR3nt: TGTGCCAGCACCGGGACAGTCTACAATGAGCAGTTCTTC; CDR3aa: CASTGTVYNEQFF
j_gene: TRBJ2-3; v_gene: TRBV5-1; abundance: many; d_gene: NA; len: 15; CDR3nt: TGCGCCAGCAGCCCCCGAGGGGGATCGACAGATACGCAGTATTTT; CDR3aa: CASSPRGGSTDTQYF
j_gene: TRBJ1-1; v_gene: TRBV2; abundance: NA; d_gene: NA; len: 12; CDR3nt: TGTGCCAGCAGTGAATTTGGGACTGAAGCTTTCTTT; CDR3aa: CASSEFGTEAFF
j_gene: TRBJ1-3; v_gene: TRBV7-2; abundance: many; d_gene: NA; len: 15; CDR3nt: TGTGCCAGCAGCCCACAGGGTTTCTCTGGAAACACCATATATTTT; CDR3aa: CASSPQGFSGNTIYF
j_gene: TRBJ2-3; v_gene: TRBV11-2; abundance: few; d_gene: TRBD2; len: 14; CDR3nt: TGTGCCAGCAGACCCGGACTAGCGGATGATACGCAGTATTTT; CDR3aa: CASRPGLADDTQYF
j_gene: TRBJ1-2; v_gene: TRBV11-2; abundance: few; d_gene: NA; len: 15; CDR3nt: TGTGCCAGCAGCATAGGTACAGGGATTTACTATGGCTACACCTTC; CDR3aa: CASSIGTGIYYGYTF
j_gene: TRBJ2-1; v_gene: TRBV11-2; abundance: NA; d_gene: NA; len: 15; CDR3nt: TGTGCCAGCAGCCCGCGCGCCCAAGGGAGCAATGAGCAGTTCTTC; CDR3aa: CASSPRAQGSNEQFF
j_gene: TRBJ2-2; v_gene: TRBV6-5; abundance: NA; d_gene: TRBD2; len: 19; CDR3nt: TGTGCCAGCAGTTACTCCCTAATCCTAGCGGGGGGACCCACCGGGGAGCTGTTTTTT; CDR3aa: CASSYSLILAGGPTGELFF
j_gene: TRBJ2-2; v_gene: TRBV29-1; abundance: few; d_gene: NA; len: 14; CDR3nt: TGCAGCGTTCGCAGGGGTCCGAACACCGGGGAGCTGTTTTTT; CDR3aa: CSVRRGPNTGELFF
j_gene: TRBJ2-2; v_gene: TRBV6-1; abundance: NA; d_gene: TRBD1; len: 16; CDR3nt: TGTGCCAGCAGTCAGGGGACAGCGTTGAACACCGGGGAGCTGTTTTTT; CDR3aa: CASSQGTALNTGELFF
j_gene: TRBJ2-1; v_gene: TRBV10-3; abundance: NA; d_gene: TRBD1; len: 15; CDR3nt: TGTGCCATCAGTGAGAGGACAGGGGACTACAATGAGCAGTTCTTC; CDR3aa: CAISERTGDYNEQFF
j_gene: TRBJ1-2; v_gene: TRBV12-3/TRBV12-4; abundance: few; d_gene: NA; len: 15; CDR3nt: TGTGCCAGCAGTCAACGACAGGCGGGAGTCTATGGCTACACCTTC; CDR3aa: CASSQRQAGVYGYTF
j_gene: TRBJ2-4; v_gene: TRBV28; abundance: many; d_gene: NA; len: 14; CDR3nt: TGTGCCAGCAGTTTAGGGCGAGCCAAAAACATTCAGTACTTC; CDR3aa: CASSLGRAKNIQYF
j_gene: TRBJ2-5; v_gene: TRBV20-1; abundance: few; d_gene: TRBD2; len: 13; CDR3nt: TGCAGTGCTAGTATAGCGGGAGAGGAGACCCAGTACTTC; CDR3aa: CSASIAGEETQYF
j_gene: TRBJ2-3; v_gene: TRBV20-1; abundance: NA; d_gene: TRBD1; len: 15; CDR3nt: TGCAGTGCTAGAGATGGGGACAGGGTGGGGTCCGGGCAGTATTTT; CDR3aa: CSARDGDRVGSGQYF
j_gene: TRBJ1-5; v_gene: TRBV19; abundance: NA; d_gene: NA; len: 22; CDR3nt: TGTGCCAGTAGTATCGGGCTGGGGATGCGCGGCGGAGGGGTAAGTGGCAATCAGCCCCAGCATTTT; CDR3aa: CASSIGLGMRGGGVSGNQPQHF
j_gene: TRBJ2-5; v_gene: TRBV15; abundance: NA; d_gene: NA; len: 14; CDR3nt: TGTGCCACCAGCGAGGGTGGGGTCCGGGAGACCCAGTACTTC; CDR3aa: CATSEGGVRETQYF
j_gene: TRBJ2-1; v_gene: TRBV4-1; abundance: few; d_gene: NA; len: 18; CDR3nt: TGCGCCAGCAGCCAAGAGTATTACAGCGCCCTCTCCTACAATGAGCAGTTCTTC; CDR3aa: CASSQEYYSALSYNEQFF
j_gene: TRBJ2-4; v_gene: TRBV28; abundance: NA; d_gene: NA; len: 17; CDR3nt: TGTGCCAGCAGTCCGTCCGACGGGTCAATAGCCAAAAACATTCAGTACTTC; CDR3aa: CASSPSDGSIAKNIQYF
j_gene: TRBJ2-5; v_gene: TRBV10-3; abundance: few; d_gene: NA; len: 15; CDR3nt: TGTGCCATCAGCCCGGTCGGGTCAGCCCAAGAGACCCAGTACTTC; CDR3aa: CAISPVGSAQETQYF
j_gene: TRBJ1-1; v_gene: TRBV6-2/TRBV6-3; abundance: NA; d_gene: NA; len: 15; CDR3nt: TGTGCCAGCAGTTACCCGGCGGACGGGAACACTGAAGCTTTCTTT; CDR3aa: CASSYPADGNTEAFF
j_gene: TRBJ2-2; v_gene: TRBV9; abundance: NA; d_gene: TRBD2; len: 18; CDR3nt: TGTGCCAGCAGCGTAGGTGGAAGCGGGAGGGCGGACACCGGGGAGCTGTTTTTT; CDR3aa: CASSVGGSGRADTGELFF
j_gene: TRBJ1-1; v_gene: TRBV27; abundance: NA; d_gene: TRBD1; len: 14; CDR3nt: TGTGCCAGCAGTTTTGCAGGGGGAGGAACTGAAGCTTTCTTT; CDR3aa: CASSFAGGGTEAFF
j_gene: TRBJ1-6; v_gene: TRBV3-1; abundance: many; d_gene: NA; len: 15; CDR3nt: TGTGCCAGCAGCCAAGAAAGCTCCTATAATTCACCCCTCCACTTT; CDR3aa: CASSQESSYNSPLHF
j_gene: TRBJ2-5; v_gene: TRBV5-6; abundance: many; d_gene: NA; len: 13; CDR3nt: TGTGCCAGCAGCTTGATTCTAGCTGAGACCCAGTACTTC; CDR3aa: CASSLILAETQYF
j_gene: TRBJ2-3; v_gene: TRBV20-1; abundance: few; d_gene: TRBD2; len: 17; CDR3nt: TGCAGTGCCTCAAGCATGGGGAGCGGGGGGGCGGGAGATACGCAGTATTTT; CDR3aa: CSASSMGSGGAGDTQYF
j_gene: TRBJ2-1; v_gene: TRBV20-1; abundance: many; d_gene: TRBD2; len: 15; CDR3nt: TGCAGTGCAAGGGGGCCTACTAGCGGGGGGAATGAGCAGTTCTTC; CDR3aa: CSARGPTSGGNEQFF
j_gene: TRBJ2-6; v_gene: TRBV6-1; abundance: NA; d_gene: NA; len: 13; CDR3nt: TGTGCCAGCCAGCTCTCTGGGGCCAACGTCCTGACTTTC; CDR3aa: CASQLSGANVLTF
j_gene: TRBJ2-5; v_gene: TRBV6-2/TRBV6-3; abundance: NA; d_gene: TRBD2; len: 14; CDR3nt: TGTGCCAGCAGTCTCAGCGGGAGAGGAGAGACCCAGTACTTC; CDR3aa: CASSLSGRGETQYF